Listed below are T cell receptor beta chains from one sample, sequenced in a study of blood T cells in healthy people across ages. Using its own MiXCR run on the 5' RACE reads, TCRdb lists one record per CDR3 protein. Of hundreds of thousands of distinct CDR3 sequences in the sample, around half were seen once. The source material was blood. The receptor source for this set is a man at least 80 years old in good health. Each CDR3 is given with its conserved first and last residue. D genes are given only for firm matches. Expanded clones get a size class; other rows say once, few or many, or leave the size out.

d_call j_call v_call clone_size cdr3_length cdr3_nt cdr3_aa
TRBD2 TRBJ2-1 TRBV5-1 - 15 TGCGCCAGCGACCCTAGCGGACCCTCCTACAATGAGCAGTTCTTC CASDPSGPSYNEQFF
- TRBJ1-4 TRBV7-8 - 18 TGTGCCAGCAGCCCGAACCGGGGGGCGACAAGACTTAATGAAAAACTGTTTTTT CASSPNRGATRLNEKLFF
TRBD2 TRBJ2-3 TRBV7-3 few 21 TGTGCCAGCAGCTTAGTAGCGGGACTAGCGGGGGGCGGCGAATTTGCAGATACGCAGTATTTT CASSLVAGLAGGGEFADTQYF
- TRBJ1-5 TRBV27 - 14 TGTGCCAGCAGTCCTACGCCCCGGTGGCAGCCCCAGCATTTT CASSPTPRWQPQHF
TRBD1 TRBJ2-5 TRBV20-1 - 14 TGTAGTGCTACTCACGGACAGGGGGAAGAGACCCAGTACTTC CSATHGQGEETQYF
- TRBJ2-5 TRBV12-3/TRBV12-4 - 14 TGTGCCAGCAGCCGGACGGGCTCCCCAGAGACCCAGTACTTC CASSRTGSPETQYF
TRBD2 TRBJ2-7 TRBV6-6 - 15 TGTGCCAGCAGTTACGCGACTAGCGGTTACAATGAGCAGTACTTC CASSYATSGYNEQYF
TRBD1 TRBJ2-7 TRBV5-1 few 14 TGCGCCAGCAGGCAACCGGGACAGGCCTACGAGCAGTACTTC CASRQPGQAYEQYF
- TRBJ2-7 TRBV2 many 11 TGTGCCAGCAAAGACGACTACGAGCAGTACTTC CASKDDYEQYF
TRBD1 TRBJ1-2 TRBV6-2/TRBV6-3 few 14 TGTGCCAGCAGTTACCACCGGGACAGCGGTGGCTACACCTTC CASSYHRDSGGYTF
TRBD1 TRBJ2-5 TRBV6-1 - 18 TGTGCCAGCATCCAAACCCGGGACAGGGGCATCCACCAAGAGACCCAGTACTTC CASIQTRDRGIHQETQYF
- TRBJ2-2 TRBV27 - 13 TGTGCCAGCAGTTTCCAGGGGATCGGGGAGCTGTTTTTT CASSFQGIGELFF
- TRBJ1-6 TRBV7-2 - 13 TGTGCCAGCAGCTTATTCTCTAATTCACCCCTCCACTTT CASSLFSNSPLHF
- TRBJ2-5 TRBV24-1 few 14 TGTGCCACCAGTGACGCGAGGCAGGCGGAGACCCAGTACTTC CATSDARQAETQYF
- TRBJ1-2 TRBV18 - 15 TGTGCCAGCTCACCAGAGCTTGAAAGTATCTATGGCTACACCTTC CASSPELESIYGYTF